The 10 T cell receptor beta chains reported below all come from one sample, sequenced in a study of blood T cells in healthy people across ages. The authors ran a second PCR of 7 to 11 cycles using a sample-barcoded 5' primer and a J-beta primer mix. TCRdb processed the 5' RACE reads anew with MiXCR; each CDR3 protein has one entry. The repertoire holds 1,100,000 or so distinct CDR3 sequences, with 35% to 55% as singletons. The sequencing sample was made of blood. The receptor source for this set is a woman aged 55 to 70 in good health.

The chain uses TRBV7-2 and TRBJ2-1; 7 nucleotides agree with TRBD2. The CDR3 spans 16 residues. Unmatched junction bases numbered 8, after V lost 5 bases and J lost 1 base. Germline-derived CDR1 and CDR2 are SGHTA and FQGNSA. CDR3 protein: CASSHGLDGSYNEQFF. CDR3 DNA: TGTGCCAGCAGCCACGGACTAGATGGGTCCTACAATGAGCAGTTCTTC.

The V call is TRBV7-3, the J call TRBJ2-3; maybe TRBD2 (5 bases). CDR3 size: 18 residues. Germline V gene data show CDR1 as SGHTA and CDR2 as FQGTGA. V was clipped by 0 bases and J by 3 bases, with 19 bases between them. CDR3 sequence reads: CASSLTFRDAPGTDTQYF. In nucleotides, the CDR3 is TGTGCCAGCAGCTTAACGTTCCGGGATGCCCCTGGGACAGATACGCAGTATTTT.

This clonotype has only one observation. The chain carries TRBV10-1 and TRBJ2-7; D possibly corresponds to TRBD1 (5 bases). The CDR3 is 12 residues long. Germline-derived CDR1 and CDR2 are WNHNN and SYGVQD (reference sequence). Trimming left V 1 base short and J 8 bases short, with 9 bases between. The DNA of the CDR3 is TGCGCCAGCAGTGAGTGGGGCGGACAGCAGTACTTC. It codes for CASSEWGGQQYF.

This clonotype occurred a few times. The DNA of the CDR3 is TGTGCCAGCAGCCAAGATGTATTCGCGGGACGTGAGCAGTACTTC. Translated: CASSQDVFAGREQYF. The chain links TRBV3-1 to TRBJ2-5, with D tentatively TRBD2 (6 bases). This CDR3 is built from 15 residues. CDR1 is LGHDT, CDR2 YNNKEL, per germline (reference sequence). Trimming left V 0 bases short and J 11 bases short, with 19 bases between.

The table lists this clonotype with a few counts. V and J are TRBV18 and TRBJ2-7; TRBD1 might be the D (6 bases). V lost 3 bases, J lost 6 bases, and 9 bases lay in between. Per germline, CDR1 KGHSH and CDR2 LQKENI. This CDR3 has 12 amino acids. The CDR3 DNA sequence: TGTGCCAGCTCACCCTTACAGGGCGAGCAGTACTTC. Its translation: CASSPLQGEQYF.

As DNA, the CDR3 is TGTGCCAGCAGTCGGGCCGGGAGGGCCATTAATGAGCAGTTCTTC. It is translated as CASSRAGRAINEQFF. The V call is TRBV7-8, the J call TRBJ2-1; 8 bases are shared with TRBD2. CDR1 and CDR2 from the germline V gene are SGHVS and FQNEAQ. The CDR3 has 15 residues. J lost 7 bases, V lost 6 bases, and 11 bases had no gene match.

The rearrangement links TRBV20-1 to TRBJ2-1; no firm D call. The V end was cut by 3 bases, the J end by 5 bases, with 8 bases between. Germline V lookup: CDR1 DFQATT, CDR2 SNEGSKA (reference sequence). The CDR3 extends over 12 amino acids. The CDR3 region has the DNA TGCAGTGCTAGGGTCTCAGACAATGAGCAGTTCTTC. Its translation: CSARVSDNEQFF.

This clonotype was seen more than once but under ten times. The chain employs TRBV21-1 and TRBJ2-1; no check of the table's D call, TRBD2, against the DNA was made. TRBV21-1 is assigned pseudogene status. The CDR3 has 18 residues. The CDR3 region is CASSYSFPGASGSNEQFF. Written as DNA, the CDR3 is TGTGCCAGCAGCTACAGCTTTCCGGGGGCTAGCGGGAGTAATGAGCAGTTCTTC.

The J gene is TRBJ1-5, the V gene TRBV4-2; D is unclear. Germline assignment: CDR1 LGHNA and CDR2 YNFKEQ. CDR3 length equals 13 residues. Trimming cost V 3 bases and J 7 bases, with 10 bases left between them. The CDR3 DNA follows: TGTGCCAGCAGCCAGGGAAGGGAGCAGCCCCAGCATTTT. Protein: CASSQGREQPQHF.

The chain recombines TRBV14 with TRBJ2-2; TRBD2 matches 9 bases. CDR1 is SGHDN and CDR2 is FVKESK in the germline V gene. This CDR3 has 17 amino acids. Trimming cost V 4 bases and J 2 bases; bases outside gene matches: 8. The CDR3 loop reads CASSLGLTSGNTGELFF. In nucleotides, the CDR3 is TGTGCCAGCAGCCTGGGCCTGACTAGCGGAAACACCGGGGAGCTGTTTTTT.